This TCR beta chain came from a study of cytomegalovirus exposure and HLA in healthy donors. For the study at large: The same platform was used for the 110 or so validation repertoires and the approximately 670 first-cohort repertoires, a later analysis reported.

Only in-frame clones appear in the TCRdb table, and some are missing; sequencing was by immunoSEQ multiplex PCR. Here the sample spans 95,000 to 150,000 clones, 70% to 90% being singletons. As concerns this clone: As yet, its antigen is unknown.

CDR3 length: 13 residues. The V end was cut by 6 bases, the J end by 6 bases, with 15 bases between. Germline CDR1 reads MNHEY; CDR2 reads SMNVEV (reference sequence). Overall study results and limits: 150 to 200 TCR beta chains were listed as cytomegalovirus-associated.

This receptor was obtained from a woman aged 18-35 years in good health and CMV-seropositive. Sequences were obtained from PBMCs. This rearrangement joins TRBV27 to TRBJ2-7, with D possibly TRBD2 on 6 matching bases. This CDR3 reads CASRLAVYGEQYF. In nucleotides, the CDR3 is TGTGCCAGCAGACTAGCAGTTTATGGCGAGCAGTACTTC.